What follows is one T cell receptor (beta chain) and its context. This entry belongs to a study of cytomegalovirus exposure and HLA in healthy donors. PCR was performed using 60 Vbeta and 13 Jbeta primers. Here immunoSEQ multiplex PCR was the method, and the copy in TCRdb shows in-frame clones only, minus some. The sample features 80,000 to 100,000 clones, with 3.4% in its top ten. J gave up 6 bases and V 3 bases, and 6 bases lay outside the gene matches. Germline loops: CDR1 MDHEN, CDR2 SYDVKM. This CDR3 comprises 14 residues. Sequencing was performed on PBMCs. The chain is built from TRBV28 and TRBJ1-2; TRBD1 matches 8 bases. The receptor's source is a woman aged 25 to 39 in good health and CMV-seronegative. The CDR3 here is CASSFLDRVNGYTF. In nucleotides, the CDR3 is TGTGCCAGCAGTTTCCTGGACAGGGTAAATGGCTACACCTTC.